This T cell receptor beta chain is from a study of neurological immune-mediated disorders. Study observations and caveats: No sharing of CDR3 amino acid sequences was observed among expanded clones across subjects, suggesting private repertoires in all groups.

The V gene's germline CDR1 is SGHNT and CDR2 YYREEE (reference sequence). The CDR3 has 14 amino acids. V was pared by 6 bases and J by 1 base, with 13 bases between. Via MiXCR, TCRdb re-called the 5' RACE reads, giving one row per CDR3 protein. The table includes about 80,000 distinct CDR3 sequences, almost 6% detected once. Stated time point: longitudinal time-point 2. Unsorted libraries used 2 million PBMCs kept at -80 degrees C. The table lists this clonotype with many counts. Its antigen remains unidentified. The sequenced sample consisted of PBMCs. The chain uses TRBV5-4 and TRBJ1-1; TRBD1 is a possible D gene (5 bases). This TCR was recovered from a woman aged 60-75 years with multiple sclerosis. CDR3 region: CASNVQGPNTEAFF. The CDR3 nucleotides read TGTGCCAGCAACGTTCAGGGCCCGAACACTGAAGCTTTCTTT.